This T cell receptor beta chain was sequenced in a study of CD8+ T cells in alopecia areata. About the study: Patients given treatment had severity scored by the percentage of scalp area affected.

Noted treatment: oral pan-JAK inhibitor, 5-10 mg twice daily. Those with alopecia areata gave lesional scalp punch biopsies and peripheral blood. cDNA reverse transcribed from extracted RNA served as the sequencing template. Assay used: immunoSEQ multiplex PCR; TCRdb lists only in-frame clones, some missing. The sample includes a few hundred thousand clones, roughly two fifths of them seen just once. Germline lookup yields CDR1 MNHEY and CDR2 SMNVEV (reference sequence). The CDR3 spans 14 residues. Trimming cost V 5 bases and J 5 bases; bases outside gene matches: 8. The genes are TRBV27 and TRBJ1-2; 7 bases are a match to TRBD1. The material was CD4+ T cells sorted from blood, obtained around week 31, from a patient treated with tofacitinib. This receptor was obtained from a human donor with alopecia areata. The CDR3, as DNA: TGTGCCAGCAGTGTGCAGGGGGGATTGTATGGCTACACCTTC. Its translation: CASSVQGGLYGYTF.